This is a list of T cell receptor beta chains from one sample in a study of blood T cell repertoires in COVID-19. Sequencing used immunoSEQ multiplex PCR; TCRdb keeps in-frame clones, though not all of them. The table shows some 270,000 clones, with roughly 82% occurring only once. Sequencing was done on a sample of peripheral blood. The source of these receptors is a woman older than 75 with COVID-19, enrolled during active disease. CDR3s include the opening cysteine and the closing phenylalanine or tryptophan. The D gene is left open where the match is weak. Not every row has a clone size; where given, it reads once, few, many or a size class.

TRBV19,few,TRBJ1-1,-,16,CASSMVGADPVTEAFF,TGTGCCAGTAGTATGGTTGGAGCTGATCCGGTAACTGAAGCTTTCTTT
TRBV2,-,TRBJ1-1,TRBD1,14,CASSVTGTGSEAFF,TGTGCCAGCAGCGTAACCGGGACAGGGTCTGAAGCTTTCTTT
TRBV11-3,-,TRBJ2-1,-,13,CASSLSPINEQFF,TGTGCCAGCAGCTTGTCCCCTATCAATGAGCAGTTCTTC
TRBV9,-,TRBJ2-3,-,14,CASSSTSGFNTQYF,TGTGCCAGCAGCTCAACGTCAGGGTTCAATACGCAGTATTTT
TRBV7-7,-,TRBJ1-6,-,13,CASSSSHDSPLHF,TGTGCTAGCAGCTCCAGTCATGATTCACCCCTCCACTTT
TRBV5-1,once,TRBJ1-3,TRBD1,16,CASSFTGVNSGNTIYF,TGCGCCAGCAGCTTTACAGGGGTCAACTCTGGAAACACCATATATTTT
TRBV28,-,TRBJ2-5,TRBD2,12,CASRRLAETQYF,TGTGCCAGCAGGAGACTAGCGGAGACCCAGTACTTC
TRBV28,-,TRBJ2-7,-,15,CASLQSTGYPYEQYF,TGTGCCAGCCTACAAAGTACAGGTTATCCCTACGAGCAGTACTTC
TRBV6-2/TRBV6-3,-,TRBJ1-1,-,12,CASSRSNTEAFF,TGTGCCAGCAGTCGTTCGAACACTGAAGCTTTCTTT
TRBV30,-,TRBJ2-2,-,11,CAWKGTGELFF,TGTGCCTGGAAGGGGACCGGGGAGCTGTTTTTT
TRBV30,few,TRBJ1-5,-,15,CAWSLKGGGTWPQHF,TGTGCCTGGAGCCTTAAGGGGGGGGGAACCTGGCCCCAGCATTTT
TRBV18,-,TRBJ1-1,-,14,CASSLQGGGTEAFF,TGTGCCAGCTCATTACAGGGCGGAGGCACTGAAGCTTTCTTT
TRBV5-4,-,TRBJ2-1,TRBD2,15,CASSEERGGPREQFF,TGTGCCAGCAGCGAGGAGCGGGGGGGGCCCCGGGAGCAGTTCTTC
TRBV27,few,TRBJ1-4,TRBD1,13,CASKRQGNEKLFF,TGTGCCAGTAAGAGACAGGGAAATGAAAAACTGTTTTTT
TRBV25-1,-,TRBJ1-6,TRBD1,14,CASSEGQLNSPLHF,TGTGCCAGCAGTGAGGGACAGTTGAATTCACCCCTCCACTTT
TRBV6-2/TRBV6-3,-,TRBJ1-5,-,15,CASSYAQGINQPQHF,TGTGCCAGCAGTTACGCGCAGGGGATTAATCAGCCCCAGCATTTT
TRBV7-3,few,TRBJ1-6,TRBD1,13,CASSSTGDSPLHF,TGTGCCAGCAGCTCCACAGGGGATTCACCCCTCCACTTT
TRBV7-9,-,TRBJ2-2,-,16,CASSLVSGTNTGELFF,TGTGCCAGCAGCTTAGTGTCGGGAACGAACACCGGGGAGCTGTTTTTT
TRBV29-1,once,TRBJ2-7,TRBD1,15,CSVQWPGQGVLKQYF,TGCAGCGTTCAGTGGCCGGGACAGGGGGTCCTCAAGCAGTACTTC
TRBV18,-,TRBJ1-1,-,12,CASSPGRDEAFF,TGTGCCAGCTCACCGGGGAGGGATGAAGCTTTCTTT
TRBV7-2,-,TRBJ2-2,-,16,CASSLVATPNTGELFF,TGTGCCAGCAGCTTAGTGGCAACGCCGAACACCGGGGAGCTGTTTTTT
TRBV7-9,-,TRBJ2-2,-,14,CASRGTSNTGELFF,TGTGCCAGCAGGGGGACTTCGAACACCGGGGAGCTGTTTTTT
TRBV19,-,TRBJ2-6,-,15,CASREDSLGANVLTF,TGTGCCAGCCGAGAGGATTCTCTGGGGGCCAACGTCCTGACTTTC
TRBV5-1,-,TRBJ2-2,-,14,CASSFGDYTGELFF,TGCGCCAGCAGCTTTGGGGACTACACCGGGGAGCTGTTTTTT
TRBV18,-,TRBJ2-3,TRBD2,16,CASSPVSGGITDTQYF,TGTGCCAGCTCCCCCGTGAGCGGGGGGATCACAGATACGCAGTATTTT
TRBV6-5,-,TRBJ1-2,-,13,CASRQGSNYGYTF,TGTGCCAGCAGACAGGGATCGAACTATGGCTACACCTTC
TRBV3-1/TRBV3-2,-,TRBJ1-1,-,13,CASVPGGEGEAFF,TGTGCCAGCGTCCCCGGGGGGGAAGGTGAAGCTTTCTTT
TRBV3-1/TRBV3-2,once,TRBJ1-2,TRBD1,15,CASSQDLQGGYGYTF,TGTGCCAGCAGCCAAGATCTTCAGGGGGGATATGGCTACACCTTC
TRBV3-1/TRBV3-2,-,TRBJ1-5,-,14,CASSQAYDNQPQHF,TGTGCCAGCAGCCAAGCCTACGATAATCAGCCCCAGCATTTT
TRBV28,-,TRBJ1-1,-,13,CASSLRPRFEAFF,TGTGCCAGCAGTCTCCGGCCCAGGTTTGAAGCTTTCTTT
TRBV18,-,TRBJ2-4,-,11,CASSPGDIQYF,TGTGCCAGCTCACCGGGAGACATTCAGTACTTC
TRBV5-1,-,TRBJ2-6,-,18,CASSLESRGSSGANVLTF,TGCGCCAGCAGCTTGGAATCCCGGGGTAGCTCTGGGGCCAACGTCCTGACTTTC
TRBV15,-,TRBJ2-1,TRBD2,17,CATSGRMTSLIFGEQFF,TGTGCCACCAGCGGCCGGATGACTAGCTTAATTTTTGGTGAGCAGTTCTTC
TRBV10-2,-,TRBJ2-3,-,13,CAVGQSSPDTQYF,TGCGCCGTAGGACAGTCCTCCCCGGATACGCAGTATTTT
TRBV6-5,-,TRBJ2-3,-,13,CARGGPSSDTQYF,TGTGCCAGAGGCGGGCCCAGTTCAGATACGCAGTATTTT
TRBV29-1,-,TRBJ1-1,-,13,CSVEMGALTEAFF,TGCAGCGTTGAAATGGGGGCGCTCACTGAAGCTTTCTTT
TRBV6-5,-,TRBJ1-2,TRBD1,13,CATVGQGASGYTF,TGTGCCACCGTGGGACAGGGGGCGTCTGGCTACACCTTC
TRBV30,-,TRBJ2-3,TRBD2,15,CAWSAQRGPSNTQYF,TGTGCCTGGAGTGCCCAGCGGGGGCCCAGCAATACGCAGTATTTT
TRBV5-1,-,TRBJ2-3,TRBD1,14,CASSPDRGELAQYF,TGCGCCAGCAGCCCTGACAGGGGAGAGTTGGCGCAGTATTTT
TRBV4-1,-,TRBJ2-3,-,17,CASSQEKRTSSTDTQYF,TGCGCCAGCAGCCAAGAGAAAAGGACATCTAGCACAGATACGCAGTATTTT
TRBV4-1,-,TRBJ2-7,-,15,CASSQDLGGTYEQYF,TGCGCCAGCAGCCAAGATCTAGGCGGAACCTACGAGCAGTACTTC
TRBV2,-,TRBJ1-1,-,14,CASSAMGANTEAFF,TGTGCCAGCAGTGCCATGGGGGCCAACACTGAAGCTTTCTTT
TRBV5-1,-,TRBJ1-4,TRBD1,15,CASSSGQGAAEKLFF,TGCGCCAGCAGTTCCGGACAGGGGGCTGCTGAAAAACTGTTTTTT
TRBV13,-,TRBJ2-3,TRBD2,17,CASSFPLEAGAPDTQYF,TGTGCCAGCAGCTTCCCCCTTGAAGCGGGGGCTCCAGATACGCAGTATTTT
TRBV7-2,-,TRBJ2-5,-,12,CASSSPPGTQYF,TGTGCCAGCAGCTCCCCCCCCGGGACCCAGTACTTC
TRBV4-2,-,TRBJ1-6,TRBD1,15,CASSQETGANSPLHF,TGTGCCAGCAGCCAGGAGACAGGGGCTAATTCACCCCTCCACTTT
TRBV4-1,once,TRBJ2-2,TRBD2,17,CASSQKELAGGIGELFF,TGCGCCAGCAGCCAAAAAGAACTAGCGGGGGGCATCGGGGAGCTGTTTTTT
TRBV2,-,TRBJ2-5,TRBD1,15,CASRPVGTDQETQYF,TGTGCCAGCAGGCCCGTCGGGACAGACCAAGAGACCCAGTACTTC
TRBV3-1/TRBV3-2,-,TRBJ2-5,TRBD1,16,CASSQRTGNRGETQYF,TGTGCCAGCAGCCAAAGGACAGGGAACAGGGGGGAGACCCAGTACTTC
TRBV14,-,TRBJ2-3,-,12,CASSHGTDTQYF,TGTGCCAGCAGCCACGGCACAGATACGCAGTATTTT
TRBV7-3,once,TRBJ1-1,TRBD1,15,CASSLQGGTLRRAFF,TGTGCCAGCAGCTTACAAGGGGGCACTTTAAGAAGAGCTTTCTTT
TRBV5-1,-,TRBJ2-2,-,16,CATNPAGSPLTGELFF,TGCGCCACCAACCCTGCGGGATCCCCACTGACCGGGGAGCTGTTTTTT
TRBV5-1,-,TRBJ2-2,-,15,CASSSLPTNTGELFF,TGCGCCAGCAGCTCCCTTCCGACAAACACCGGGGAGCTGTTTTTT
TRBV6-2/TRBV6-3,-,TRBJ2-5,TRBD1,14,CASSRTGGQETQYF,TGTGCCAGCAGTCGGACAGGGGGACAAGAGACCCAGTACTTC
TRBV6-1,-,TRBJ1-2,-,13,CASSENPGGGYTF,TGTGCCAGCAGTGAAAATCCGGGGGGTGGCTACACCTTC
TRBV6-5,once,TRBJ1-4,-,13,CASSYGGGEKLFF,TGTGCCAGCAGTTACGGCGGAGGGGAAAAACTGTTTTTT
TRBV6-2/TRBV6-3,-,TRBJ1-2,TRBD1,15,CASSYSGQVNYGYTF,TGTGCCAGCAGTTACTCGGGACAGGTTAACTATGGCTACACCTTC
TRBV18,-,TRBJ1-2,-,14,CASSQVALPYGYTF,TGTGCCAGCTCACAAGTGGCATTGCCTTATGGCTACACCTTC
TRBV7-9,-,TRBJ1-1,-,11,CASSPRDNAFF,TGTGCCAGCAGCCCCCGGGACAACGCTTTCTTT